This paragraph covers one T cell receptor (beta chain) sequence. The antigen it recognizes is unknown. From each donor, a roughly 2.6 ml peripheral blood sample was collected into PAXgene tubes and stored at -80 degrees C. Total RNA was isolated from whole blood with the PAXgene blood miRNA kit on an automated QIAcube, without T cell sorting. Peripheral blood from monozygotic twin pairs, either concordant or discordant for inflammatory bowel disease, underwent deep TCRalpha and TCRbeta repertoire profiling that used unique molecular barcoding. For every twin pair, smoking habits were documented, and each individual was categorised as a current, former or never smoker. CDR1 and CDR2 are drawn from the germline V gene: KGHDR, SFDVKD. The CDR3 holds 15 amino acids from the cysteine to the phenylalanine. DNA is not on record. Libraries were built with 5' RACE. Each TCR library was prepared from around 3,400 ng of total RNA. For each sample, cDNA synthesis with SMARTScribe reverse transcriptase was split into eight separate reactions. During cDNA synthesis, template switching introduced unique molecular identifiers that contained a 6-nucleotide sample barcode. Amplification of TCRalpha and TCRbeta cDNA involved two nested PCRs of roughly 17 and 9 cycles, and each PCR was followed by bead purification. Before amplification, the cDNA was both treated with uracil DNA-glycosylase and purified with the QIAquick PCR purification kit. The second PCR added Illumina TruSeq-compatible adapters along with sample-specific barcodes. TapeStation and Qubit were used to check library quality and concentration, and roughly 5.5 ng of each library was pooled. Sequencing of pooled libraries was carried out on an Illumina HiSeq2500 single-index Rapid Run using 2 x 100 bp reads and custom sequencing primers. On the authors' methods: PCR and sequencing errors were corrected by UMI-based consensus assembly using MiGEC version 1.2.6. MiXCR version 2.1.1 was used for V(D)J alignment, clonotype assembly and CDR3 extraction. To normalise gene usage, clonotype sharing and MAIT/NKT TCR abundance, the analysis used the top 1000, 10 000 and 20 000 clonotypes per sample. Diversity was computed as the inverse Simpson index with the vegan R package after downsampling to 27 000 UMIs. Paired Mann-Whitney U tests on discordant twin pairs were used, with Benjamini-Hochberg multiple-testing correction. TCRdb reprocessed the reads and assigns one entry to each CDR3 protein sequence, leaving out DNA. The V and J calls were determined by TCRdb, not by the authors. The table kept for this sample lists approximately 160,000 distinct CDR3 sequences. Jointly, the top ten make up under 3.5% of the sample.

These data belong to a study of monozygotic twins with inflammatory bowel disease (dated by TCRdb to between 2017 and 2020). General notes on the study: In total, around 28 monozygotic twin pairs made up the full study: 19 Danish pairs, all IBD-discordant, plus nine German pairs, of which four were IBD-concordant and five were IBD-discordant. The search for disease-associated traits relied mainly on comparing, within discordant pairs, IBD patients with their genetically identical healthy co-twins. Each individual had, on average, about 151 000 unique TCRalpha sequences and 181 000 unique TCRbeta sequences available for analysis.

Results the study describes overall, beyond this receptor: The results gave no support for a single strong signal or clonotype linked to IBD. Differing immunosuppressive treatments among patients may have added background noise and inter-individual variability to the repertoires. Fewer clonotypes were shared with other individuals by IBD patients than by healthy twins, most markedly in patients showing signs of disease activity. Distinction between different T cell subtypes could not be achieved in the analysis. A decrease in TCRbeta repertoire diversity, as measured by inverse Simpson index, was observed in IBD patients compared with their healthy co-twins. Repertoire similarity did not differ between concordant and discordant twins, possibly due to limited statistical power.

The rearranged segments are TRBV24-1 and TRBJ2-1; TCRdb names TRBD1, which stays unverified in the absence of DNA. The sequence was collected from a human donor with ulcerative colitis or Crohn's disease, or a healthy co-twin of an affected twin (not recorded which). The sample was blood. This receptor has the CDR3 CATSRRGTGTYEQFF.